The clone carrying this TCR beta chain was picked up one time. Its specificity is unknown. The source of the sample is a study of Graves' ophthalmopathy and Graves' hyperthyroidism. The study's findings and limits: Ophthalmopathy versus stable hyperthyroidism: 13-signature model gave roughly 88% sensitivity, 81.08% specificity.

This CDR3 region has 15 residues. CDR1 MGHRA and CDR2 YSYEKL come from the germline V gene. V lost 4 bases and J lost 4; bases outside the gene matches: 8. For repertoire sequencing, the TCR beta CDR3 regions were amplified from RNA transcripts. RT-PCR with HTBI primers came first, then second-round multiplex PCR. Each CDR3 protein is one row after TCRdb ran MiXCR on the multiplex PCR reads. The table lists 400,000 to 500,000 distinct CDR3 sequences, around 21% of them singletons, with roughly 3% in the top ten. The chain employs TRBV4-1 and TRBJ1-2; 8 bases fit TRBD1. The source material was peripheral blood. The TCR was taken from a woman younger than 30 with stable Graves' hyperthyroidism. This CDR3 is CASSLGDRNIYGYTF. The CDR3 bases are TGCGCCAGCAGCCTCGGGGACAGGAACATCTATGGCTACACCTTC.